The clone carrying this TCR beta chain is medium-sized (0.01 to 0.1%) by share. No antigen is known for it. This CDR3 contains 13 residues. The germline gives CDR1 MNHNS, CDR2 SASEGT. Trimming left V 3 bases short and J 3 bases short, with 5 bases between. These data come from a study of metastatic and nonmetastatic thyroid tumors. Study conclusions and caveats: Malignant thyroid tumors reportedly had TCR beta diversity that was significantly higher than in benign nodules, in blood and tumor.

TCRdb redid the clone calls on the PCR reads using MiXCR. The repertoire holds approximately 14,000 clones, with over 9.5% as singletons. No patient had received any treatment before thyroid surgery. The sequenced sample was blood. The chain recombines TRBV6-1 with TRBJ2-2; D unresolved. The receptor comes from a female donor with papillary thyroid cancer or a benign thyroid nodule (not recorded which). Some clones in this sample may be carry-over from other donors' samples. CDR3 in amino acids: CASSDTDTGELFF. The CDR3 DNA reads TGTGCCAGCAGTGATACAGACACCGGGGAGCTGTTTTTT.